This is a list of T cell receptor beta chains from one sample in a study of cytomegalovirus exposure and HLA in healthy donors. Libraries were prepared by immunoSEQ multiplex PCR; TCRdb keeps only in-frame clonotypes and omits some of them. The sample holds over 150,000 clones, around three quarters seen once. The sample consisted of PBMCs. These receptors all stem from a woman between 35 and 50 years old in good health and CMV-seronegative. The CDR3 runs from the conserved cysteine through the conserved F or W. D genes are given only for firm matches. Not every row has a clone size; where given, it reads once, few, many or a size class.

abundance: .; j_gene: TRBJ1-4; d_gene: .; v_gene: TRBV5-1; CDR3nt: TGCGCCAGCAGCTTGCAGGGAACTGAAAAACTGTTTTTT; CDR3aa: CASSLQGTEKLFF
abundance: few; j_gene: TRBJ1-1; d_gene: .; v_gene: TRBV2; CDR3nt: TGTGCCAGCAGTGTTTCAACGACAGCAACTAAAGCTTTCTTT; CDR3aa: CASSVSTTATKAFF
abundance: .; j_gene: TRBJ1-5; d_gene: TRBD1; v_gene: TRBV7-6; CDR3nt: TGTGCCAGCAGCTTAGAGGACAGGCCCAATCAGCCCCAGCATTTT; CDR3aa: CASSLEDRPNQPQHF
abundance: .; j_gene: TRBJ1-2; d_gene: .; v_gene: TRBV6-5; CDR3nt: TGTGCCAGCAGTAGGCAGGGAATATTCGGCTACACCTTC; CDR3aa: CASSRQGIFGYTF
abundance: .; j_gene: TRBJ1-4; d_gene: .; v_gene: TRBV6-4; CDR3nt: TGTGCCAGCAGTGCCACCATTCGGGGACATCCATTATTTTTTTTT; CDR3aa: CASSATIRGHPLFFF
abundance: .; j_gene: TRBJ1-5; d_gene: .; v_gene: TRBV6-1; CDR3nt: TGTGCCAGCCGTCGGGGCAATCAGCCCCAGCATTTT; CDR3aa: CASRRGNQPQHF
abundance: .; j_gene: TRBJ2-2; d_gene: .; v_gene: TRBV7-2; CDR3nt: TGTGCCAGCAGCCCCCGGACAGTCACCGGGGAGCTGTTTTTT; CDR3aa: CASSPRTVTGELFF
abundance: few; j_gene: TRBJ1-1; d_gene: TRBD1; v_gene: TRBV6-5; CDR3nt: TGTGCCAGCAGTGACACAGGGGGCAACACTGAAGCTTTCTTT; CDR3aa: CASSDTGGNTEAFF
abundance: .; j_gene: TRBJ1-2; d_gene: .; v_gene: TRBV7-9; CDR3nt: TGTGCCAGCAGCTTAAATTCAGGGATTAACTATGGCTACACCTTC; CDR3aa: CASSLNSGINYGYTF
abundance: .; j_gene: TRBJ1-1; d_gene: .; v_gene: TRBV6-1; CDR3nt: TGTGCCAGCAGTGAATTCGAGGGGAACACTGAAGCTTTCTTT; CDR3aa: CASSEFEGNTEAFF
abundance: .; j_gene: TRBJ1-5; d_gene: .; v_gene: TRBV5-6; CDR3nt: TGTGCCAGCAGCTTGGGGGTAAAATCAGGGGAGCCCCAGCATTTT; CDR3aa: CASSLGVKSGEPQHF
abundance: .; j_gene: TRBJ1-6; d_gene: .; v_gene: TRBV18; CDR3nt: TGTGCCAGCTCACCCCAGGGGATCTCCTATAATTCACCCCTCCACTTT; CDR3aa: CASSPQGISYNSPLHF
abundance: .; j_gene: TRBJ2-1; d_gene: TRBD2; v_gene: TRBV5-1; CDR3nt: TGCGCCAGCAGCTTTAAAGGAGTGGCGGGGGGACAACGGAATGAGCAGTTCTTC; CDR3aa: CASSFKGVAGGQRNEQFF
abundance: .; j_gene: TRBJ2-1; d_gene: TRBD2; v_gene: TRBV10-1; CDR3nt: TGCGCCAACCCCGGGACTAGCGGGAAAGAGGGGGTTAGTGAGCAGTTCTTC; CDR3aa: CANPGTSGKEGVSEQFF
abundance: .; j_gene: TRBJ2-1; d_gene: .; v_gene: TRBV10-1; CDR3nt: TGCGCCAGCAGTGGGACGGGAACCTCCTACAATGAGCAGTTCTTC; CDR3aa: CASSGTGTSYNEQFF
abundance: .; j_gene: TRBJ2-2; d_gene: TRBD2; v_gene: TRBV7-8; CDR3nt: TGTGCCAGCAGCTTAGCGCTTCCCGGGACTAGGACTCCCACCGGGGAGCTGTTTTTT; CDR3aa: CASSLALPGTRTPTGELFF
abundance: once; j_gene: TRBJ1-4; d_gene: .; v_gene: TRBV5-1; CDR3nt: TGCGCCAGCAGCTTCGGACAAATTAATGAAAAACTGTTTTTT; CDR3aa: CASSFGQINEKLFF
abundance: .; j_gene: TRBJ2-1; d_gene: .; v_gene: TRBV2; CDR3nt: TGTGCCAGCAGCCCCCACAGCGGCGAGCAGTTCTTC; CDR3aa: CASSPHSGEQFF
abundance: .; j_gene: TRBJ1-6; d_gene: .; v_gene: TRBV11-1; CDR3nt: TGTGCCAGCAGCTTAGTGGAGGGTTCACCCCTCCACTTT; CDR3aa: CASSLVEGSPLHF
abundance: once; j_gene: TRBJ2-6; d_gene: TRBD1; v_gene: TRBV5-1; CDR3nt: TGCGCCAGCAGCTTGGTGGGACAGGGGGCAGGATCTGGGGCCAACGTCCTGACTTTC; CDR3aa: CASSLVGQGAGSGANVLTF
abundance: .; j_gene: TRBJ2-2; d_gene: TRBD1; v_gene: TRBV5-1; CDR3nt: TGCGCCAGCAGCTTGGCAACCACAGGGGCCCACACCGGGGAGCTGTTTTTT; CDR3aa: CASSLATTGAHTGELFF
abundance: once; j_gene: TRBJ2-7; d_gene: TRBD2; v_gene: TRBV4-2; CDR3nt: TGTGCCAGCAGCCAAGAGGCTGGGCTAGCGGGCCGATACGAGCAGTACTTC; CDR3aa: CASSQEAGLAGRYEQYF
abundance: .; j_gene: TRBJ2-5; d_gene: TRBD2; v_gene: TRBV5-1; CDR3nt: TGCGCCAGCAGCTTGTCAGCGGGAGGTCAGGAGACCCAGTACTTC; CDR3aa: CASSLSAGGQETQYF
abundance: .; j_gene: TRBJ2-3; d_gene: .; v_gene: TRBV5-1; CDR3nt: TGCGCCAGCAGCTTGATTCCCCAGACAGATACGCAGTATTTT; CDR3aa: CASSLIPQTDTQYF
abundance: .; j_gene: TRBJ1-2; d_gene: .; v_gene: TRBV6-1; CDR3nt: TGTGCCAGCAGTGAAGACATTTTTGGGGAGGGGCCAGTGCTCGATGGCTACACCTTC; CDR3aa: CASSEDIFGEGPVLDGYTF
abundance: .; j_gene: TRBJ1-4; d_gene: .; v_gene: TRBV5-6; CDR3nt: TGTGCCAGCAGCTTGACACAGGGCCCAGCAACTAATGAAAAACTGTTTTTT; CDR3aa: CASSLTQGPATNEKLFF
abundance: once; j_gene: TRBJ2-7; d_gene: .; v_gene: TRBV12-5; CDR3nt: TGTGCTAGTGGTTTGCACGCAGGGTCGGAAGGGGAGCAGTACTTC; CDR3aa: CASGLHAGSEGEQYF
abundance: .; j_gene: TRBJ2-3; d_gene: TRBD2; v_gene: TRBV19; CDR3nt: TGTGCCAGTAGTATGGCCCTAGCGGGGGGGCAAGATACGCAGTATTTT; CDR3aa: CASSMALAGGQDTQYF
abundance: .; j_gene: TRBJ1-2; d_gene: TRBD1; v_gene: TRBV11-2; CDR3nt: TGTGCCAGCAGCACGGGGGACAGGGACTGGGGCTACACCTTC; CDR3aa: CASSTGDRDWGYTF
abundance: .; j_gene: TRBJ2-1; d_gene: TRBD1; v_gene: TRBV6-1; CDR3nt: TGTGCCAGCAGTGAGGGACAGGGCTCCTACAATGAGCAGTTCTTC; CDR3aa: CASSEGQGSYNEQFF
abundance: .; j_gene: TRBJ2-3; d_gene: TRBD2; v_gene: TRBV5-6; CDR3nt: TGTGCCAGTCACAGTATACTAGCGGGAGGGACAGATACGCAGTATTTT; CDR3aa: CASHSILAGGTDTQYF
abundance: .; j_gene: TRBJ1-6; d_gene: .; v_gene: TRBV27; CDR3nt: TGTGCCAGCAGTTCAAGGGGCAGTGGGGATCCCCTCCACTTT; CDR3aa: CASSSRGSGDPLHF
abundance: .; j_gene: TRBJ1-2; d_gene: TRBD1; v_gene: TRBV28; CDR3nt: TGTGCCAGCAGCCAAGGGAGACAGGGACTCCATGGCTACACCTTC; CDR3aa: CASSQGRQGLHGYTF
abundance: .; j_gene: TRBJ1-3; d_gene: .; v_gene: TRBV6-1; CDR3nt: TGTGCCAGCAGCTCAGGGGGAAACACCATATATTTT; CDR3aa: CASSSGGNTIYF
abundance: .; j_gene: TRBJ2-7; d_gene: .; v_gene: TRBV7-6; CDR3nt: TGTGCCAGCAGCGGACACAGGGAGGGCGAGCAGTACTTC; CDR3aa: CASSGHREGEQYF
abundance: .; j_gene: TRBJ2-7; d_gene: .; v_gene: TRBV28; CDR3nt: TGTGCCAGCAGCCTTAGCGGACCCTCCTACGAGCAGTACTTC; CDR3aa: CASSLSGPSYEQYF
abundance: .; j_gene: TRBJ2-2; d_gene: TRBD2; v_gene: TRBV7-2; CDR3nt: TGTGCCAGCAGCCGCGGGGGTACCAACACCGGGGAGCTGTTTTTT; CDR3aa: CASSRGGTNTGELFF
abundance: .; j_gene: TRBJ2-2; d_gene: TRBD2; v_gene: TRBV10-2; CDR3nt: TGCGCCAGCAGCGGGACTAGCACCACCGGGGAGCTGTTTTTT; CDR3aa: CASSGTSTTGELFF
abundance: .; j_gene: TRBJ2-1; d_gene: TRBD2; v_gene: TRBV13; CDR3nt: TGTGCCAGCGGGTCGTTAGCGGGAATCTATGAGCAGTTCTTC; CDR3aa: CASGSLAGIYEQFF
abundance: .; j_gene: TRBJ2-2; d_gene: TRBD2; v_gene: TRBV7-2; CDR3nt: TGTGCCAGCAGCCAGGGAGGGACTAGCTCCGGGGAGCTGTTTTTT; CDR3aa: CASSQGGTSSGELFF
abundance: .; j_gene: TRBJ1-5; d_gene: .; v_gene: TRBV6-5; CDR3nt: TGTGCCAGCAGTTATAGCGCAAGGGTTGATCAGCCCCAGCATTTT; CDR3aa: CASSYSARVDQPQHF
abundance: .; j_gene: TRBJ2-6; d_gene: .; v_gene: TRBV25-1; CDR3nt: TGTGCCAGCAGTGACAGATTCTCTGGGGCCAACGTCCTGACTTTC; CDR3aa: CASSDRFSGANVLTF
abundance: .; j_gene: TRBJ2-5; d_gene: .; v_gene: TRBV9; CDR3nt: TGTGCCAGCAGCGTAGTTCCCCAAACTAGGACAGAGACCCAGTACTTC; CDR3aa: CASSVVPQTRTETQYF
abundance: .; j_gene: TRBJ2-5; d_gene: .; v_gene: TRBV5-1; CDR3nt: TGCGCCAGCAGCGTCGTCGGGTACCAAGAGACCCAGTACTTC; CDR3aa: CASSVVGYQETQYF
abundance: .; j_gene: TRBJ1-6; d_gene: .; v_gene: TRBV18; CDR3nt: TGTGCCAGCTCCACAGGGAGTAATTCACCCCTCCACTTT; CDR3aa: CASSTGSNSPLHF
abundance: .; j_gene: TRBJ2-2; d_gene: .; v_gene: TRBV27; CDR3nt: TGTGCCAGCAGTTTCCTGGGGGCGGTCGGGGAGCTGTTTTTT; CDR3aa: CASSFLGAVGELFF
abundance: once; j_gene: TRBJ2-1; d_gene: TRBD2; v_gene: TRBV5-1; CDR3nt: TGCGCCAGCAGCTTGGTTCGCGGGGGGGCCAATGAGCAGTTCTTC; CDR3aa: CASSLVRGGANEQFF
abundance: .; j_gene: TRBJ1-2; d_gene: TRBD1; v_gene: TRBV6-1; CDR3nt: TGTGCCAGCAGGCCAGGACAGGGAGCTAACTATGGCTACACCTTC; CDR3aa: CASRPGQGANYGYTF
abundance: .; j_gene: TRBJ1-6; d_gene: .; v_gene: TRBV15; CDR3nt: TGTGCCACCAGCAGAGGAGGGAATTATAATTCACCCCTCCACTTT; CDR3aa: CATSRGGNYNSPLHF
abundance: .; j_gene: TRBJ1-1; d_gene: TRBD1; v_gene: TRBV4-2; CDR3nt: TGTGCCAGCAGCCAAGCCGGAGGACAGGGCGTTCGTAGAATCACTGAAGCTTTCTTT; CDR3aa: CASSQAGGQGVRRITEAFF
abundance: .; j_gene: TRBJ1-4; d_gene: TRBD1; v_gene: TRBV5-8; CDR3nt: TGTGCCAGCAGCGCAGGGACAGAACCAACTAATGAAAAACTGTTTTTT; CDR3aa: CASSAGTEPTNEKLFF
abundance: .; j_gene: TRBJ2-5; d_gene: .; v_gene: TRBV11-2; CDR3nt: TGTGCCAGCAGCTTAGATCGTGGTAGGGGAGAGACCCAGTACTTC; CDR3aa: CASSLDRGRGETQYF
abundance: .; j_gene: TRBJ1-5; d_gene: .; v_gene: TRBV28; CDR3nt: TGTGCCAGCAGTTTGGAGGTCCCTAGCAATCAGCCCCAGCATTTT; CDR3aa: CASSLEVPSNQPQHF
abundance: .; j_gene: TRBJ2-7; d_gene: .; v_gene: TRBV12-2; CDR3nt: TGTGCAAGTCGCTTAGCGCCTACGGGCGGGGTCGAGCAGTACTTC; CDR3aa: CASRLAPTGGVEQYF
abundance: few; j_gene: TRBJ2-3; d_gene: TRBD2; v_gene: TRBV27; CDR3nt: TGTGCCAGCAGTTTGGGGGGGACTAGCGGATTCACAGATACGCAGTATTTT; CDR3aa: CASSLGGTSGFTDTQYF
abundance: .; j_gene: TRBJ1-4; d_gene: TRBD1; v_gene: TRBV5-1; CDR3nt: TGCGCCAGCAGCCAAGGGGGCGCAGATGAAAAACTGTTTTTT; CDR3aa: CASSQGGADEKLFF